This T cell receptor beta chain originates from a study of identical twins. Study outcomes and limitations: Surplus twin overlap in beta out-of-frame sequences was less pronounced. In zero-insertion analyses, partial confounding could arise from invariant MAIT and iNKT cells. Conclusions came from cross-sectional statistical analysis, not from following the same donors.

The CDR3 extends over 14 amino acids. Losses at the gene ends were 4 bases for V and 5 bases for J; bases not matched to a gene: 4. Germline V gene data show CDR1 as MGHDK and CDR2 as SYGVNS. Template switching added a universal primer site; cDNA carried unique molecular identifiers. TCRdb fed the 5' RACE reads into MiXCR, producing one record per CDR3 protein. The sample has 1.5 million to 2 million distinct CDR3 sequences; under 35% are singletons. This clonotype was found many times. Its antigen is unknown. This chain uses TRBV25-1 with TRBJ1-2; 10 bases are shared with TRBD1. The sample comprised cord blood. This TCR was sampled from a newborn girl in good health. The CDR3 DNA reads TGTGCCAGCAGTGGGGACAGGGGCGGGTATGGCTACACCTTC. Amino acids: CASSGDRGGYGYTF.